A single sample gave rise to the 7 T cell receptor beta chains below, sequenced in a study of radiotherapy plus CTLA-4 blockade in lung cancer. Assay: immunoSEQ multiplex PCR; the TCRdb copy retains only in-frame clones and omits some. In the table there are about 78,000 clones, approximately 86% of which are singletons. The starting material was peripheral blood, obtained from a patient treated with radiotherapy plus ipilimumab. The origin of the receptors is a human donor with non-small cell lung cancer who had stable disease on radiotherapy plus ipilimumab.

This clone appeared a single time. CDR3 sequence (DNA): TGTGCCAGCAGCGTAGACGGGGTTGGAAATCAGCCCCAGCATTTT. This codes for CASSVDGVGNQPQHF. The chain is built from TRBV9 and TRBJ1-5; D gene uncertain. Germline-derived CDR1 and CDR2 are SGDLS and YYNGEE. The CDR3 is 15 amino acids. V lost 0 bases and J lost 4, with 11 bases in between.

The chain couples TRBV28 to TRBJ1-5; tentatively, D is TRBD1 (5 bases). The CDR3 sequence is 16 residues long. Between the trimmed V and J ends, which lost 5 bases and 2 bases, there was a span of 16 bases. Germline-derived CDR1 and CDR2 are MDHEN and SYDVKM. CDR3 region: CASSLVGAGGNQPQHF. The CDR3 DNA reads TGTGCCAGCAGTCTAGTCGGGGCGGGGGGCAATCAGCCCCAGCATTTT.

The V and J genes are TRBV5-1 and TRBJ1-3; D possibly corresponds to TRBD1 (6 bases). Trimming left V 3 bases short and J 7 bases short, with 17 bases between. In germline, CDR1 is SGHRS, CDR2 YFSETQ. The CDR3 is 15 residues long. The CDR3 loop is CASSSETGFRNTIYF. In DNA form, the CDR3 reads TGCGCCAGCAGCTCGGAAACAGGGTTTAGGAACACCATATATTTT. The full variable domain, its missing parts supplied by reference TRBV5-1 and TRBJ1-3, is KAGVTQTPRYLIKTRGQQVTLSCSPISGHRSVSWYQQTPGQGLQFLFEYFSETQRNKGNFPGRFSGRQFSNSRSEMNVSTLELGDSALYLCASSSETGFRNTIYFGEGSWLTVV.

J is TRBJ1-4 and V is TRBV11-2, with 8 bases that match TRBD1. V trimming: 0 bases; J trimming: 7 bases; junction bases outside the gene matches: 4. The germline gives CDR1 SGHAT, CDR2 FQNNGV. The CDR3 totals 15 residues. The CDR3 sequence: CASSLEPGTGEKLFF. CDR3 DNA sequence: TGTGCCAGCAGCTTAGAACCCGGGACAGGTGAAAAACTGTTTTTT.

CDR3 residues: CASSPLAGAADTQYF. The CDR3 nucleotides read TGTGCCAGCAGCCCCTTGGCGGGAGCGGCAGATACGCAGTATTTT. The chain combines TRBV6-4 with TRBJ2-3; the match to TRBD2 covers 7 bases. From germline, CDR1 is MRHNA and CDR2 SNTAGT. The CDR3 extends over 15 amino acids. V lost 6 bases and J lost 4; bases outside the gene matches: 10.

Of note for this clone: At one boundary the junction diverges from the germline segment, which might be a read error. The CDR3 DNA is TGCAGTGCTGGACGAGGGCGCAGGTATTTT. This codes for CSAGRGRRYF. V gene TRBV20-1 combines with J gene TRBJ1-5; no definite D call. Germline V gene lookup returns CDR1 DFQATT and CDR2 SNEGSKA (reference sequence). The CDR3 spans 10 residues.

V and J are TRBV7-9 and TRBJ2-3; 9 bases line up with TRBD2. The ends lost 3 bases at V and 3 bases at J; junction bases unmatched: 4. The germline CDR1 and CDR2 sequences are SEHNR and FQNEAQ (reference sequence). This CDR3 spans 15 amino acids. This CDR3 is CASSFSGSKTDTQYF. The CDR3 DNA sequence: TGTGCCAGCAGCTTTAGCGGGAGTAAGACAGATACGCAGTATTTT. The full variable domain, rest sourced from reference TRBV7-9 and TRBJ2-3, is DTGVSQNPRHKITKRGQNVTFRCDPISEHNRLYWYRQTLGQGPEFLTYFQNEAQLEKSRLLSDRFSAERPKGSFSTLEIQRTEQGDSAMYLCASSFSGSKTDTQYFGPGTRLTVL.